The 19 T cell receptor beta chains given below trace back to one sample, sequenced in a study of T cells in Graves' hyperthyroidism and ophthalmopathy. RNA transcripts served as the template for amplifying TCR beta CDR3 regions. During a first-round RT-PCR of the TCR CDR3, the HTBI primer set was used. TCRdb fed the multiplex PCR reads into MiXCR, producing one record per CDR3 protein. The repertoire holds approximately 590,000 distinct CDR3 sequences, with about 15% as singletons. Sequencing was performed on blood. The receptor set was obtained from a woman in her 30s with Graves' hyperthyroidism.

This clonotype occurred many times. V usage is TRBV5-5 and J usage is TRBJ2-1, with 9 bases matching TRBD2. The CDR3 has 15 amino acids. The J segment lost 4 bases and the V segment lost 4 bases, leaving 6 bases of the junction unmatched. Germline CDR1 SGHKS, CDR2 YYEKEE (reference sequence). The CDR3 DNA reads TGTGCCAGCAGCCAGGGACTAGCCAGGTACAATGAGCAGTTCTTC. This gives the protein CASSQGLARYNEQFF.

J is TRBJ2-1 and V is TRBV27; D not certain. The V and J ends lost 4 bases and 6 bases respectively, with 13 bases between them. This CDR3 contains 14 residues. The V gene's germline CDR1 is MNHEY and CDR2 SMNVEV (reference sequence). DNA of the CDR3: TGTGCCAGCAGTTCCCCCCCCGGCTCCAATGAGCAGTTCTTC. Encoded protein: CASSSPPGSNEQFF.

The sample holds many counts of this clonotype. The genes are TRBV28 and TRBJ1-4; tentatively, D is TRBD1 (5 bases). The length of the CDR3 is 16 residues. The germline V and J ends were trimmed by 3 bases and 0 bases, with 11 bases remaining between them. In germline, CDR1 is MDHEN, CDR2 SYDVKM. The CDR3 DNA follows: TGTGCCAGCAGTTTGAGACAGACTGCAACTAATGAAAAACTGTTTTTT. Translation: CASSLRQTATNEKLFF.

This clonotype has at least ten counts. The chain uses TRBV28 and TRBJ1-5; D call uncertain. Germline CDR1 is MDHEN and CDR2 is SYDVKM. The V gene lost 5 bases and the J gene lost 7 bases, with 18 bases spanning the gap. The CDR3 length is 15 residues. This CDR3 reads CASSVTGDGIQPQHF. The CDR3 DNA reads TGTGCCAGCAGTGTAACCGGTGACGGGATCCAGCCCCAGCATTTT.

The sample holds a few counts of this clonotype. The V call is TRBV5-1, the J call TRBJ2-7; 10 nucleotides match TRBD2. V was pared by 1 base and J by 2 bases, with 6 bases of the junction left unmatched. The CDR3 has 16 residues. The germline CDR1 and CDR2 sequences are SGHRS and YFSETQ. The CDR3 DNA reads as TGCGCCAGCAGCTTGACCCTAGCGGGAGATGCCTACGAGCAGTACTTC. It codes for CASSLTLAGDAYEQYF. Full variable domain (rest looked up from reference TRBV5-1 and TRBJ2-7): KAGVTQTPRYLIKTRGQQVTLSCSPISGHRSVSWYQQTPGQGLQFLFEYFSETQRNKGNFPGRFSGRQFSNSRSEMNVSTLELGDSALYLCASSLTLAGDAYEQYFGPGTRLTVT.

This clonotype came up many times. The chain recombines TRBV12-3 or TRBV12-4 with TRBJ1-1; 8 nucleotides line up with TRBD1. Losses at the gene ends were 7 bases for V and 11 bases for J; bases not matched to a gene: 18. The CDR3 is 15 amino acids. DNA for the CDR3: TGTGCCAGCACTAAACCGGGACAGGCGGCGGTCGGGGCTTTCTTT. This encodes CASTKPGQAAVGAFF.

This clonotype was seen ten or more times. CDR3 protein: CASSLRAGQVQETQYF. CDR3 DNA: TGTGCCAGCAGCTTAAGGGCAGGGCAAGTCCAAGAGACCCAGTACTTC. The J gene is TRBJ2-5, the V gene TRBV7-9; a possible D gene is TRBD1 (5 bases). The germline V gene has CDR1 SEHNR and CDR2 FQNEAQ (reference sequence). The CDR3 runs to 16 residues. V lost 2 bases and J 1 base, leaving 14 bases between the germline ends.

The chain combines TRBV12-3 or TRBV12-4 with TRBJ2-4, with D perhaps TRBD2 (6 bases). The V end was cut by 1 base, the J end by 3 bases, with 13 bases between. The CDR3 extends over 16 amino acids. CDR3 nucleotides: TGTGCCAGCAGTTTAGGACCGGGAGTAGTCAAAAACATTCAGTACTTC. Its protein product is CASSLGPGVVKNIQYF.

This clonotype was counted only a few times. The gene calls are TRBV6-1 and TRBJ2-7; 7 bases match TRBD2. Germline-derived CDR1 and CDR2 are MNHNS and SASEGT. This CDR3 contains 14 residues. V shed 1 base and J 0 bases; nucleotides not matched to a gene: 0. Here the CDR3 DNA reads TGTGCCAGCAGTGAAGGGGGGGGCTCCTACGAGCAGTACTTC. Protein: CASSEGGGSYEQYF.

The CDR3 nucleotides are TGTGCCAGCAGACCAAGGACTAGCGGGAGATATGAGCAGTTCTTC. Its translation: CASRPRTSGRYEQFF. This chain joins TRBV9 and TRBJ2-1, with TRBD2 matching over 13 bases. Trimming took 5 bases from V and 8 from J; bases not matched to a gene: 7. CDR3 length: 15 residues. In germline, CDR1 is SGDLS, CDR2 YYNGEE.

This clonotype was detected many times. DNA for the CDR3: TGTGCCACCAGGACTAGCGGTGCCTACAATGAGCAGTTCTTC. Protein sequence: CATRTSGAYNEQFF. The rearrangement joins TRBV24-1 to TRBJ2-1; TRBD2 matches at 9 bases. Germline values: CDR1 KGHDR, CDR2 SFDVKD. The CDR3 has 14 amino acids. With V trimmed by 7 bases and J by 2 bases, 2 bases remained unmatched.

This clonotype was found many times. The CDR3 region is CATGAAKNIQYF. The CDR3 DNA reads as TGTGCCACCGGGGCTGCCAAAAACATTCAGTACTTC. The chain uses TRBV12-3 or TRBV12-4 and TRBJ2-4; D is possibly TRBD1 or TRBD2 (5 bases each). V was trimmed by 10 bases and J by 1 base, leaving 8 bases between them. There are 12 residues in the CDR3.

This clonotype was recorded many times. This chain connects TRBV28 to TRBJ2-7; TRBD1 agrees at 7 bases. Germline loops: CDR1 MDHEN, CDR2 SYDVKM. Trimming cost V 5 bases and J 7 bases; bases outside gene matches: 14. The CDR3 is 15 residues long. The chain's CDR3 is CASSPVDRPSIEQYF. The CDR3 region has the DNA TGTGCCAGCAGTCCTGTGGACAGGCCAAGTATTGAGCAGTACTTC.

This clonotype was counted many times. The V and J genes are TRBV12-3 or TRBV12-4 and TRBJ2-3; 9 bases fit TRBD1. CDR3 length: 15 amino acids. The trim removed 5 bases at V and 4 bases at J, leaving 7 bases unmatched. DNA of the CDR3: TGTGCCAGCAGTGGGGACAGGGATATGTCAGATACGCAGTATTTT. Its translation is CASSGDRDMSDTQYF.

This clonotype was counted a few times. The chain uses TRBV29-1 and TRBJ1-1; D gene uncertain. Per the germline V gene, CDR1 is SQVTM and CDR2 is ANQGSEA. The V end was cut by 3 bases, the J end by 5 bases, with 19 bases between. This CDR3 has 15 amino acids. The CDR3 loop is CSVDWGRSQLTEAFF. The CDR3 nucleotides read TGCAGCGTTGACTGGGGAAGGTCCCAGTTAACTGAAGCTTTCTTT. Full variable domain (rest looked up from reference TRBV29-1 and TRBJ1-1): SAVISQKPSRDICQRGTSLTIQCQVDSQVTMMFWYRQQPGQSLTLIATANQGSEATYESGFVIDKFPISRPNLTFSTLTVSNMSPEDSSIYLCSVDWGRSQLTEAFFGQGTRLTVV.

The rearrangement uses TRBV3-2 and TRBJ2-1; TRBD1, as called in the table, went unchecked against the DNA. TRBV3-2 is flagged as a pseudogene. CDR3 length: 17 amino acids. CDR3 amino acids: CASSHSGTGGAYNEQFF. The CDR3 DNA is TGTGCCAGCAGCCATTCCGGGACAGGGGGCGCGTACAATGAGCAGTTCTTC.

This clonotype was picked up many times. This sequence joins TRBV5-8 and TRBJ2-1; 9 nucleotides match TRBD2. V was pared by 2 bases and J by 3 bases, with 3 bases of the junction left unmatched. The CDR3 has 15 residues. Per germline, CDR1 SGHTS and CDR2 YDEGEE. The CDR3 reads CASSFKRGVYNEQFF. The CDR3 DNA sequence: TGTGCCAGCAGCTTCAAGCGGGGGGTCTACAATGAGCAGTTCTTC.

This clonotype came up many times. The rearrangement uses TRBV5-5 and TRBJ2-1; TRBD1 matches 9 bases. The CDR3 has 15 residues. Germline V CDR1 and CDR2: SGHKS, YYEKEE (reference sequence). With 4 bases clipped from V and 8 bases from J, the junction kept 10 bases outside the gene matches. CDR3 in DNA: TGTGCCAGCAGCCCGGACAGGGGTTTTGGGTATGAGCAGTTCTTC. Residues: CASSPDRGFGYEQFF. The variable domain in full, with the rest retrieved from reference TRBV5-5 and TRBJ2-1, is DAGVTQSPTHLIKTRGQQVTLRCSPISGHKSVSWYQQVLGQGPQFIFQYYEKEERGRGNFPDRFSARQFPNYSSELNVNALLLGDSALYLCASSPDRGFGYEQFFGPGTRLTVL.

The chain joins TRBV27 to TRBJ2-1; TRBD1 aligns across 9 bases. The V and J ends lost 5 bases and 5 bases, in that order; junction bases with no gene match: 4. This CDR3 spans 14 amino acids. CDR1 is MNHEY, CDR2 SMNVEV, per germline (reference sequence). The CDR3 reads CASSPGQGHNEQFF. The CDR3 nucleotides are TGTGCCAGCAGTCCGGGACAGGGACACAATGAGCAGTTCTTC.